The 21 T cell receptor beta chains listed next were all sequenced from one sample in a study of identical twins. TCRdb reprocessed the 5' RACE reads with MiXCR, giving one entry per CDR3 protein. The profile covers about 1.7 million distinct CDR3 sequences, with around 33% appearing a single time and about 0.3% taken by the ten largest. The sequenced material came from cord blood. All receptors derive from a newborn girl in good health.

This clonotype was picked up one time. Germline and junction disagree at one end, which may indicate a read error. The V and J genes are TRBV11-2 and TRBJ2-7; D perhaps matches TRBD1 (6 bases). The CDR3 is made up of 15 amino acids. Germline CDR1 and CDR2: SGHAT and FQNNGV. The CDR3 DNA reads as TGTGCCAGCAGCCTACGGACAGCGCCTGAATACGAGCAGTGCTTC. Its protein product is CASSLRTAPEYEQCF. Drawing the rest from reference TRBV11-2 and TRBJ2-7, the complete variable domain is EAGVAQSPRYKIIEKRQSVAFWCNPISGHATLYWYQQILGQGPKLLIQFQNNGVVDDSQLPKDRFSAERLKGVDSTLKIQPAKLEDSAVYLCASSLRTAPEYEQCFGPGTRLTVT.

The J gene is TRBJ2-2, the V gene TRBV20-1, with TRBD1 as a possible D gene (6 bases). This CDR3 region has 13 residues. Germline V CDR1 and CDR2: DFQATT, SNEGSKA (reference sequence). V lost 5 bases, J lost 8 bases, and 15 bases lay in between. CDR3 protein: CSAPKNRAGELFF. The CDR3 DNA is TGCAGTGCTCCTAAGAACAGGGCTGGGGAGCTGTTTTTT.

This clonotype was observed a handful of times. The chain recombines TRBV28 with TRBJ2-3; D gene uncertain. The CDR3 covers 14 residues. Deletions cut 5 bases from V and 10 bases from J, with 19 bases between. Germline V gives CDR1 MDHEN, CDR2 SYDVKM. CDR3 nucleotides: TGTGCCAGCAGTCCCATAGTTGGCTTTTTCCCGCAGTATTTT. This sequence encodes CASSPIVGFFPQYF.

This chain links TRBV20-1 with TRBJ2-2, with D tentatively TRBD1 (6 bases). V was clipped by 7 bases and J by 2 bases, with 11 bases between them. The length of the CDR3 is 13 residues. Per the germline V gene, CDR1 is DFQATT and CDR2 is SNEGSKA (reference sequence). Here the CDR3 reads CSEGQLNTGELFF. DNA for the CDR3: TGCAGTGAAGGACAGCTAAACACCGGGGAGCTGTTTTTT.

This chain links TRBV6-1 with TRBJ1-2; a weak D match, TRBD1 (6 bases). Trimming took off 2 bases at V and 8 bases at J, with 18 bases between the two ends. The CDR3 sequence is 15 residues long. Germline CDR1 and CDR2: MNHNS and SASEGT. As DNA, the CDR3 is TGTGCCAGCAGTGAAAACTTGAGAGGTGGACAGGGCTACACCTTC. Residues: CASSENLRGGQGYTF.

J is TRBJ2-7 and V is TRBV27, with 13 nucleotides matching TRBD2. This CDR3 has 16 amino acids. CDR1 is MNHEY, CDR2 SMNVEV, per germline (reference sequence). J lost 0 bases, V lost 6 bases, and 5 bases had no gene match. The CDR3: CASRIGTSGTSYEQYF. CDR3 nucleotide sequence: TGTGCCAGCAGAATAGGGACTAGCGGGACCTCCTACGAGCAGTACTTC.

The chain joins TRBV4-1 to TRBJ2-1; 7 nucleotides agree with TRBD2. With V trimmed by 5 bases and J by 10 bases, 8 bases remained unmatched. In germline, CDR1 is MGHRA, CDR2 YSYEKL. The CDR3 is made up of 13 amino acids. CDR3 nucleotide sequence: TGCGCCAGCAGCTTACGGGCTAGCGGCGAGCAGTTCTTC. Protein sequence: CASSLRASGEQFF.

This clonotype was recorded a few times. The chain joins TRBV11-2 to TRBJ2-7, with D unclear. This CDR3 is built from 14 residues. Trimming pared 1 base from V and 3 bases from J, leaving 10 bases between. Germline CDR1 reads SGHAT; CDR2 reads FQNNGV. CDR3 DNA sequence: TGTGCCAGCAGCTTAGGCCAGGCCTACTACGAGCAGTACTTC. As protein: CASSLGQAYYEQYF.

J is TRBJ2-1 and V is TRBV3-1, with TRBD2 matching 8 bases. The last part of the DNA fits TRBJ2-7 better; the J call may be wrong. There are 20 residues in the CDR3. Germline V gives CDR1 LGHDT, CDR2 YNNKEL (reference sequence). The CDR3 DNA is TGTGCCAGCAGCCAAGATTTGATTCCGGGAGGGCCCTCGGCCTACAATGAGCAGTACTTC. Translated: CASSQDLIPGGPSAYNEQYF.

This clonotype was detected a few times. V and J are TRBV27 and TRBJ2-3; 11 bases align to TRBD2. Germline V gives CDR1 MNHEY, CDR2 SMNVEV (reference sequence). Trimming cost V 5 bases and J 6 bases; bases outside gene matches: 7. The CDR3 is 15 amino acids. The DNA for the CDR3 is TGTGCCAGCAGTCCCCGACTAGCGGGGTCGGATACGCAGTATTTT. Its protein is CASSPRLAGSDTQYF.

This sequence joins TRBV29-1 and TRBJ2-7, with TRBD1 matching 11 bases. J lost 3 bases, V lost 1 base, and 5 bases had no gene match. This CDR3 spans 15 amino acids. Germline-derived CDR1 and CDR2 are SQVTM and ANQGSEA. The CDR3 reads CSVEGEGTGGYEQYF. DNA for the CDR3: TGCAGCGTTGAAGGGGAGGGGACAGGGGGCTACGAGCAGTACTTC.

In this sample, this clonotype turned up once. The chain combines TRBV5-6 with TRBJ2-2; a weak D match, TRBD1 (6 bases). Trimming left V 3 bases short and J 4 bases short, with 10 bases between. This CDR3 spans 14 amino acids. Looked up from germline, CDR1 is SGHDT and CDR2 is YYEEEE. CDR3 sequence: CASSWTAFTGELFF. In DNA, the CDR3 is TGTGCCAGCAGCTGGACAGCTTTCACCGGGGAGCTGTTTTTT.

The table lists this clonotype with a few counts. This chain links TRBV27 with TRBJ2-1, with a possible D match to TRBD1 (5 bases). Germline CDR1 is MNHEY and CDR2 is SMNVEV (reference sequence). The CDR3 is 12 residues long. Trimming pared 4 bases from V and 10 bases from J, leaving 11 bases between. The DNA for the CDR3 is TGTGCCAGCAGTTCGAGACAGATCGAGCAGTTCTTC. This codes for CASSSRQIEQFF.

Points on this clonotype: Germline is not matched at one junction end, which may reflect a read error. The chain is built from TRBV28 and TRBJ2-3; 7 positions agree with TRBD1. Germline V gene data show CDR1 as MDHEN and CDR2 as SYDVKM. The CDR3 consists of 13 residues. The DNA for the CDR3 is TGTGCCAGCAGTTTAATTGGACAGGAAAAACTGTCTTTT. Its translation is CASSLIGQEKLSF.

This rearrangement joins TRBV20-1 to TRBJ1-4, with 12 bases that match TRBD1. CDR1 is DFQATT and CDR2 is SNEGSKA in the germline V gene (reference sequence). V shed 4 bases and J 6 bases; nucleotides not matched to a gene: 6. The CDR3 consists of 15 residues. Written as DNA, the CDR3 is TGCAGTGCTAACTCCGGGACAGGGGGCTATGAAAAACTGTTTTTT. Protein sequence: CSANSGTGGYEKLFF.

This clonotype was recorded many times. This chain connects TRBV6-6 to TRBJ2-7; tentative D call: TRBD1 (6 bases). The CDR3 spans 12 residues. From germline, CDR1 is MNHNY and CDR2 SVGAGI (reference sequence). Trimming took off 5 bases at V and 3 bases at J, with 8 bases between the two ends. The CDR3 bases are TGTGCCAGCAGTGGACAGATCTACGAGCAGTACTTC. It is translated as CASSGQIYEQYF.

This clonotype showed up just a few times. The DNA of the CDR3 is TGCAGTGCTGTAGCCGGGACTAGCGGATTCACAGATACGCAGTATTTT. It yields the protein CSAVAGTSGFTDTQYF. The chain combines TRBV20-1 with TRBJ2-3; 11 bases are shared with TRBD2. J was trimmed by 2 bases and V by 5 bases; bases with no gene match: 9. The CDR3 totals 16 residues. Per germline, CDR1 DFQATT and CDR2 SNEGSKA (reference sequence).

J is TRBJ1-1 and V is TRBV27; TRBD1 matches at 7 bases. Per germline, CDR1 MNHEY and CDR2 SMNVEV (reference sequence). Trimming at V came to 1 base and at J to 1 base, leaving 3 bases not matched to a gene. The CDR3 loop spans 15 amino acids. The CDR3, as DNA: TGTGCCAGCAGTTTATGGGGGACAGCGAACACTGAAGCTTTCTTT. Its protein product is CASSLWGTANTEAFF.

V usage is TRBV7-9 and J usage is TRBJ1-6; possibly TRBD1 for D (6 bases). This CDR3 is built from 14 residues. The V gene's germline CDR1 is SEHNR and CDR2 FQNEAQ (reference sequence). Between the trimmed V and J ends, which lost 1 base and 10 bases, there was a span of 11 bases. The DNA for the CDR3 is TGTGCCAGCAGCTTAGGAGACAGGCTATCACCCCTCCACTTT. Translation gives CASSLGDRLSPLHF.

The CDR3 protein is CSARPPRGRELKNIQYF. The CDR3 DNA reads TGCAGTGCTAGACCCCCGAGGGGGCGCGAGCTGAAAAACATTCAGTACTTC. This sequence joins TRBV20-1 and TRBJ2-4; 7 bases map to TRBD1. Germline V CDR1 and CDR2: DFQATT, SNEGSKA (reference sequence). V lost 2 bases, J lost 4 bases, and 14 bases stayed unmatched. The CDR3 has 17 residues.

The V gene is TRBV5-1, the J gene TRBJ2-1; D might be TRBD2 (6 bases). CDR1 SGHRS and CDR2 YFSETQ come from the germline V gene. CDR3 length equals 15 residues. Trimming pared 0 bases from V and 2 bases from J, leaving 9 bases between. The CDR3 coding sequence is TGCGCCAGCAGCTTGGGTAGACTAGCCTACAATGAGCAGTTCTTC. It specifies CASSLGRLAYNEQFF.